One and the same sample provided the 9 T cell receptor beta chains below, sequenced in a study of T cells in Graves' hyperthyroidism and ophthalmopathy (dated by TCRdb to about 2019). Libraries were prepared through multiplex PCR. Sequencing was carried out with an Illumina HiSeq 2000. The TCR beta CDR3 regions were amplified from RNA transcripts. The first round of RT-PCR for the TCR CDR3 was performed with the HTBI primer set and the Qiagen OneStep RT-PCR kit. TCRdb reprocessed the public reads (quality trimming at Q25 with fastp, clone calling with MiXCR) and kept in-frame beta chains. Entries that share a CDR3 protein sequence are merged under the most common genes and DNA. This sample is represented by about 480,000 distinct CDR3 sequences; over 13% of them were singletons. Under 20% of the sample is taken by the ten largest. Sequenced sample: blood. The receptor set was obtained from a woman aged 18-29 years with Graves' hyperthyroidism.

This clonotype was counted ten times or more. The gene calls are TRBV11-3 and TRBJ2-1, with D unresolved. V gave up 0 bases and J gave up 7 bases, with 4 bases separating them. There are 12 residues in the CDR3. CDR1 is SGHNT and CDR2 is YENEEA in the germline V gene. As DNA, the CDR3 is TGTGCCAGCAGCTTAGATACGAATGAGCAGTTCTTC. Translation: CASSLDTNEQFF.

J is TRBJ2-5 and V is TRBV11-1; TRBD2 aligns across 14 bases. V was clipped by 1 base and J by 4 bases; unmatched bases: 17. CDR3 length: 21 amino acids. Germline-derived CDR1 and CDR2 are SGHAT and FQDESV (reference sequence). For the CDR3, the DNA is TGTGCCAGCAGCTTAGGAACCGGGACTAGCGGGAGCGGGCCACGAGGAGAGACCCAGTACTTC. As protein: CASSLGTGTSGSGPRGETQYF.

This clonotype was picked up many times. V and J are TRBV19 and TRBJ1-1; 7 nucleotides line up with TRBD1. This CDR3 has 14 residues. The trim removed 4 bases at V and 5 bases at J, leaving 7 bases unmatched. Per the germline V gene, CDR1 is LNHDA and CDR2 is SQIVND (reference sequence). In DNA form, the CDR3 reads TGTGCCAGTAGTACCGACAGGGTTTGGACTGAAGCTTTCTTT. Its protein is CASSTDRVWTEAFF.

This clonotype showed up many times. CDR3 nucleotides: TGTGCCAGCAGCAGCGGGGGGGACAATGAGCAGTTCTTC. Translation: CASSSGGDNEQFF. V and J are TRBV2 and TRBJ2-1; 10 bases map to TRBD2. Unmatched junction bases numbered 1, after V lost 6 bases and J lost 5 bases. The V gene's germline CDR1 is SNHLY and CDR2 FYNNEI. This CDR3 comprises 13 residues.

This clonotype was counted many times. The chain links TRBV11-2 to TRBJ2-5, with D perhaps TRBD2 (6 bases). CDR1 and CDR2 (germline): SGHAT, FQNNGV. The V end lost 0 bases, the J end lost 6 bases, and 14 bases lay between the germline ends. The CDR3 spans 15 residues. CDR3 residues: CASSLDLGSSKTQYF. CDR3 DNA sequence: TGTGCCAGCAGCTTAGACCTCGGGAGCAGCAAGACCCAGTACTTC.

This clonotype occurred many times. V and J are TRBV18 and TRBJ1-2, with a possible D match to TRBD1 (5 bases). Trimming stripped 1 base from V and 3 bases from J, with 9 bases between. Looked up from germline, CDR1 is KGHSH and CDR2 is LQKENI. The CDR3 runs 14 residues. CDR3 amino acids: CASSPRGSDYGYTF. CDR3 DNA: TGTGCCAGCTCACCACGGGGGTCCGACTATGGCTACACCTTC.

In this sample, this clonotype turned up many times. This chain's CDR3 is CASSVGGERNQPQHF. The CDR3 nucleotides are TGTGCCAGCAGCGTGGGTGGGGAGCGCAATCAGCCCCAGCATTTT. V and J are TRBV11-2 and TRBJ1-5; D gene unclear. V shed 5 bases and J shed 2 bases, with 13 bases lying between them. Germline assignment: CDR1 SGHAT and CDR2 FQNNGV. The CDR3 consists of 15 residues.

This clonotype showed up many times. The chain is built from TRBV2 and TRBJ2-1; 9 nucleotides align to TRBD2. This CDR3 spans 14 amino acids. In germline, CDR1 is SNHLY, CDR2 FYNNEI. The V segment lost 3 bases and the J segment 10 bases; nucleotides outside the gene matches: 7. The CDR3 region has the DNA TGTGCCAGCAGTGATCTGGTAGCGGGAGTGGAGCAGTTCTTC. Protein product: CASSDLVAGVEQFF.

This clonotype was seen repeatedly, ten times or more. The gene calls are TRBV7-6 and TRBJ2-5; D might be TRBD1 or TRBD2, each matching 5 bases. Trimming left V 5 bases short and J 1 base short, with 17 bases between. Germline V gene data show CDR1 as SGHVS and CDR2 as FNYEAQ. This CDR3 comprises 16 residues. The CDR3 here is CASSAETGPIQETQYF. CDR3 DNA: TGTGCCAGCAGCGCCGAGACGGGACCGATCCAAGAGACCCAGTACTTC.